This TCR beta chain derives from a study of breast tumors, draining lymph nodes, adjacent tissues. In its sample, this clonotype was seen a few times. Its specificity is unknown. Germline V CDR1 and CDR2: MNHEY, SVGAGI. Unmatched junction bases numbered 7, after V lost 4 bases and J lost 2 bases. The length of the CDR3 is 16 residues. Samples came from axillary lymph nodes draining the breast cancer. TCRdb re-called the multiplex PCR reads with MiXCR, one entry per CDR3 protein. Among 100,000 or so distinct CDR3 sequences listed, 21% were seen once. Study findings and constraints: The lymph node origin of tumor T cells was framed as consistent with a hypothesis, not demonstrated.

The V call is TRBV6-5, the J call TRBJ2-3, with TRBD2 identical over 9 bases. The sequenced sample consisted of axillary lymph node tissue. The receptor comes from a female donor with breast cancer. Some clones in this sample may be carry-over from other donors' samples. The CDR3 region has the DNA TGTGCCAGCAGTTTTCAAGCGGGGGGCCTCACAGATACGCAGTATTTT. Amino acids: CASSFQAGGLTDTQYF.